The 32 T cell receptor beta chains in this list originate from one sample, sequenced in a study of shared clonotypes between healthy human individuals. Sequencing used immunoSEQ multiplex PCR; TCRdb keeps in-frame clones, though not all of them. The top ten clones hold 0.13% of a sample with 2 million to 2.5 million clones, roughly 94% of them seen once. The sequencing sample was made of naive CD4+ T cells sorted from blood. Noted subset: CD45RA+ positively selected. All receptors derive from a man in his late teens or twenties in good health.

V is TRBV30 and J is TRBJ1-4, with D possibly being TRBD1 (5 bases). V was pared by 1 base and J by 3 bases, with 6 bases between. The CDR3 sequence is 13 residues long. From germline, CDR1 is GTSNPN and CDR2 SVGIG (reference sequence). The CDR3 bases are TGTGCCTGGAGTGCGGGGGCTAATGAAAAACTGTTTTTT. It yields the protein CAWSAGANEKLFF.

The chain recombines TRBV10-2 with TRBJ1-2; 8 nucleotides line up with TRBD1. The CDR3 totals 14 residues. CDR1 WSHSY and CDR2 SAAADI come from the germline V gene. With 6 bases clipped from V and 7 bases from J, the junction kept 10 bases outside the gene matches. Written as DNA, the CDR3 is TGCGCCAGCAGCGCCCTGGGGACAGGAATTGGCTACACCTTC. Its translation is CASSALGTGIGYTF.

This sequence joins TRBV7-2 and TRBJ2-3; D not resolved. Trimming shortened V by 6 bases and J by 6 bases, and 19 bases separated the two germline ends. The CDR3 length is 15 residues. CDR1 is SGHTA and CDR2 is FQGNSA in the germline V gene. The CDR3 DNA follows: TGTGCCAGCAGGTCCTGGAGTAGCCGGGCGGATACGCAGTATTTT. It is translated as CASRSWSSRADTQYF.

CDR3 DNA: TGTGCCAGCAGCGTCGGACAGACCTATGGAACTAATGAAAAACTGTTTTTT. This sequence encodes CASSVGQTYGTNEKLFF. This chain connects TRBV9 to TRBJ1-4, with a weak D call TRBD1 (6 bases). Trimming removed 2 bases from V and 1 base from J, with 15 bases in between. Germline CDR1 and CDR2: SGDLS and YYNGEE. This CDR3 has 17 amino acids.

The chain recombines TRBV19 with TRBJ1-2, with 7 bases matching TRBD1. Germline trimming cut 5 bases from V and 4 bases from J; bases unmatched to any gene: 10. Germline assignment: CDR1 LNHDA and CDR2 SQIVND (reference sequence). This CDR3 comprises 15 residues. The CDR3 sequence: CASSPTQGISYGYTF. CDR3 in DNA: TGTGCCAGTAGTCCGACACAGGGGATCAGCTATGGCTACACCTTC.

A single count supports this clone. CDR3 region: CAWGKGGSNQPQHF. In DNA, the CDR3 is TGTGCCTGGGGGAAAGGGGGCAGCAATCAGCCCCAGCATTTT. This chain links TRBV30 with TRBJ1-5, with TRBD1 matching over 7 bases. There are 14 residues in the CDR3. With V trimmed by 5 bases and J by 1 base, 5 bases remained unmatched. Germline V gives CDR1 GTSNPN, CDR2 SVGIG (reference sequence). Full variable domain (outside the CDR3, taken from reference TRBV30 and TRBJ1-5): SQTIHQWPATLVQPVGSPLSLECTVEGTSNPNLYWYRQAAGRGLQLLFYSVGIGQISSEVPQNLSASRPQDRQFILSSKKLLLSDSGFYLCAWGKGGSNQPQHFGDGTRLSIL.

This clone was seen only once. The V and J genes are TRBV19 and TRBJ1-6; 7 bases are shared with TRBD1. The ends lost 5 bases at V and 7 bases at J; junction bases unmatched: 14. Germline V gene lookup returns CDR1 LNHDA and CDR2 SQIVND (reference sequence). The CDR3 extends over 17 amino acids. Here the CDR3 reads CASSLSRDRSTNSPLHF. CDR3 coding DNA: TGTGCCAGTAGTCTATCTCGGGACAGATCAACGAATTCACCCCTCCACTTT.

The chain couples TRBV6-1 to TRBJ1-3; the D gene is possibly TRBD1 (5 bases). Germline lookup yields CDR1 MNHNS and CDR2 SASEGT. The CDR3 covers 13 residues. The V gene lost 4 bases and the J gene lost 5 bases, with 9 bases spanning the gap. DNA for the CDR3: TGTGCCAGCAGTGCGGACAAGCGAAACACCATATATTTT. Translation: CASSADKRNTIYF.

V is TRBV7-2 and J is TRBJ2-1, with D maybe TRBD1 (5 bases). Trimming took 2 bases from V and 9 from J, leaving 17 bases between them. The CDR3 has 15 residues. The germline gives CDR1 SGHTA, CDR2 FQGNSA. CDR3 sequence reads: CASSLSSGIYGEQFF. Written as DNA, the CDR3 is TGTGCCAGCAGCTTATCGTCAGGGATTTACGGTGAGCAGTTCTTC. The full variable domain, completed using reference TRBV7-2 and TRBJ2-1, is GAGVSQSPSNKVTEKGKDVELRCDPISGHTALYWYRQSLGQGLEFLIYFQGNSAPDKSGLPSDRFSAERTGGSVSTLTIQRTQQEDSAVYLCASSLSSGIYGEQFFGPGTRLTVL.

About this clone: In the same sample, other DNA sequences code for this CDR3. The chain carries TRBV10-3 and TRBJ2-3; D is undetermined. This CDR3 region has 13 residues. Germline CDR1 reads ENHRY; CDR2 reads SYGVKD. V was pared by 3 bases and J by 6 bases, with 10 bases between. CDR3 sequence reads: CAISDLAGDTQYF. The CDR3, as DNA: TGTGCCATCAGTGACCTTGCTGGGGATACGCAGTATTTT.

The gene calls are TRBV2 and TRBJ1-6; 12 nucleotides match TRBD1. The CDR3 sequence is 15 residues long. With 6 bases clipped from V and 5 bases from J, the junction kept 2 bases outside the gene matches. The germline V gene has CDR1 SNHLY and CDR2 FYNNEI. CDR3 sequence: CASRGQGANNSPLHF. CDR3 in DNA: TGTGCCAGCAGGGGACAGGGGGCCAATAATTCACCCCTCCACTTT.

The genes are TRBV5-8 and TRBJ1-3; 10 bases are shared with TRBD1. The trim removed 5 bases at V and 2 bases at J, leaving 1 base unmatched. The CDR3 sequence is 14 residues long. Germline lookup yields CDR1 SGHTS and CDR2 YDEGEE. CDR3 loop: CASRGQGAGNTIYF. CDR3 nucleotide sequence: TGTGCCAGCAGAGGACAGGGGGCTGGAAACACCATATATTTT. Filled out from reference TRBV5-8 and TRBJ1-3, the complete variable domain reads EAGVTQSPTHLIKTRGQQATLRCSPISGHTSVYWYQQALGLGLQFLLWYDEGEERNRGNFPPRFSGRQFPNYSSELNVNALELEDSALYLCASRGQGAGNTIYFGEGSWLTVV.

As DNA, the CDR3 is TGTGCCAGCAGCATCCGGGACAGGCAAGGGCAGTACTTC. It translates to CASSIRDRQGQYF. The genes are TRBV13 and TRBJ2-7; 8 nucleotides agree with TRBD1. Germline-derived CDR1 and CDR2 are PRHDT and FYEKMQ (reference sequence). Trimming removed 5 bases from V and 9 bases from J; junction bases left unmatched: 9. The CDR3 spans 13 residues. The full variable domain, completed using reference TRBV13 and TRBJ2-7, is AAGVIQSPRHLIKEKRETATLKCYPIPRHDTVYWYQQGPGQDPQFLISFYEKMQSDKGSIPDRFSAQQFSDYHSELNMSSLELGDSALYFCASSIRDRQGQYFGPGTRLTVT.

The V gene is TRBV27, the J gene TRBJ1-1, with D perhaps matching TRBD1 (5 bases). CDR3 length equals 14 residues. CDR1 MNHEY and CDR2 SMNVEV come from the germline V gene (reference sequence). Trimming cost V 2 bases and J 5 bases, with 12 bases left between them. The CDR3: CASSLRQPGTEAFF. The CDR3 DNA follows: TGTGCCAGCAGTTTAAGACAGCCCGGGACTGAAGCTTTCTTT.

The V and J genes are TRBV18 and TRBJ2-5; TRBD2 matches at 8 bases. Gene TRBJ2-7 matches the end of the DNA better, so the J call may be wrong. The CDR3 is made up of 15 amino acids. The germline gives CDR1 KGHSH, CDR2 LQKENI. CDR3 bases: TGTGCCAGCTCACCAACGGCGGGAGGCCCTCTCGAGCAGTACTTC. It encodes CASSPTAGGPLEQYF.

This chain links TRBV4-1 with TRBJ2-5; 8 bases fit TRBD1. The CDR3 contains 16 residues. Losses at the gene ends were 2 bases for V and 2 bases for J; bases not matched to a gene: 7. Germline CDR1 reads MGHRA; CDR2 reads YSYEKL. CDR3 coding DNA: TGCGCCAGCAGCCAAACCGGGACAGGTACGCAAGAGACCCAGTACTTC. It encodes CASSQTGTGTQETQYF.

The chain couples TRBV2 to TRBJ2-5; 11 bases fit TRBD2. J was trimmed by 5 bases and V by 4 bases; bases with no gene match: 9. CDR3 length: 16 residues. Germline CDR1 SNHLY, CDR2 FYNNEI. The CDR3, as DNA: TGTGCCAGCAGTGGTCGTAGCGGGAGGGCGGTGGAGACCCAGTACTTC. This gives the protein CASSGRSGRAVETQYF.

The gene calls are TRBV4-1 and TRBJ2-7, with 8 bases aligning to TRBD1. The V segment lost 0 bases and the J segment 4 bases; nucleotides outside the gene matches: 11. The CDR3 runs to 17 residues. CDR1 is MGHRA and CDR2 is YSYEKL in the germline V gene. CDR3 in amino acids: CASSQDSQGAQSYEQYF. CDR3 nucleotides: TGCGCCAGCAGCCAAGATAGTCAGGGGGCGCAAAGTTACGAGCAGTACTTC.

The gene calls are TRBV16 and TRBJ2-5; D is possibly TRBD1 (6 bases). From germline, CDR1 is KGHSY and CDR2 FQNENV. This CDR3 contains 15 residues. V was pared by 0 bases and J by 2 bases, with 10 bases between. CDR3 in DNA: TGTGCCAGCAGCCAATCCCCGGACAGACAAGAGACCCAGTACTTC. Its translation is CASSQSPDRQETQYF.

This clone came up once. The same CDR3 is also encoded by other DNA sequences in this sample. The chain combines TRBV6-5 with TRBJ2-1, with 11 bases fitting TRBD2. Germline trimming cut 6 bases from V and 2 bases from J; bases unmatched to any gene: 3. Germline V CDR1 and CDR2: MNHEY, SVGAGI. This CDR3 has 15 amino acids. The CDR3 sequence is CASSYSGGAYNEQFF. The CDR3 bases are TGTGCCAGCAGCTATAGCGGGGGGGCCTACAATGAGCAGTTCTTC.

The gene calls are TRBV6-1 and TRBJ2-7, with 7 bases that match TRBD1. Germline V gene lookup returns CDR1 MNHNS and CDR2 SASEGT. The V gene end was trimmed by 7 bases and the J gene end by 2 bases; junction bases not matched to a gene: 8. This CDR3 region has 14 residues. The CDR3, as DNA: TGTGCCAGCATCACAACCGGGACAGCCTACGAGCAGTACTTC. This gives the protein CASITTGTAYEQYF.

The V call is TRBV6-6, the J call TRBJ2-7, with 7 bases lining up with TRBD1. This CDR3 region has 14 residues. From germline, CDR1 is MNHNY and CDR2 SVGAGI (reference sequence). V dropped 3 bases and J dropped 3; count of bases not matched to a gene: 5. CDR3 sequence reads: CASSYRQGYYEQYF. As DNA, the CDR3 is TGTGCCAGCAGTTATAGACAGGGTTACTACGAGCAGTACTTC.

This sequence joins TRBV4-3 and TRBJ2-7; 7 nucleotides match TRBD2. This CDR3 region has 15 residues. V was pared by 1 base and J by 1 base, with 4 bases of the junction left unmatched. Germline lookup yields CDR1 LGHNA and CDR2 YSLEER. CDR3 DNA sequence: TGCGCCAGCAGCCAAGTCCTCGGGGGGTCCTACGAGCAGTACTTC. Amino acid sequence: CASSQVLGGSYEQYF.

This sequence joins TRBV1 and TRBJ2-7; the table calls TRBD2, which could not be checked here. TRBV1 is labeled a pseudogene. This CDR3 comprises 14 residues. The CDR3 sequence is CTSSSAPRTYEQYF. CDR3 nucleotide sequence: TGCACCAGCAGCAGCGCCCCTCGCACCTACGAGCAGTACTTC.

This clone was seen once. CDR3 nucleotides: TGTGCCAGTAAGTCGGGACAGAACACTTACGAGCAGTACTTC. Translated: CASKSGQNTYEQYF. This chain joins TRBV19 and TRBJ2-7, with TRBD1 matching 7 bases. The CDR3 totals 14 residues. The germline gives CDR1 LNHDA, CDR2 SQIVND (reference sequence). Trimming removed 7 bases from V and 4 bases from J; junction bases left unmatched: 10. Using reference TRBV19 and TRBJ2-7 for the parts outside the CDR3, the full variable domain is DGGITQSPKYLFRKEGQNVTLSCEQNLNHDAMYWYRQDPGQGLRLIYYSQIVNDFQKGDIAEGYSVSREKKESFPLTVTSAQKNPTAFYLCASKSGQNTYEQYFGPGTRLTVT.

The genes are TRBV6-1 and TRBJ1-6; no clear D. The V gene's germline CDR1 is MNHNS and CDR2 SASEGT. There are 14 residues in the CDR3. The V and J ends lost 2 bases and 4 bases respectively, with 6 bases between them. The CDR3 loop reads CASSENLYNSPLHF. CDR3 coding DNA: TGTGCCAGCAGTGAAAATCTTTATAATTCACCCCTCCACTTT.

This chain links TRBV5-1 with TRBJ2-1; 14 bases align to TRBD2. V lost 4 bases to trimming and J lost 8 bases; unmatched junction nucleotides: 11. Looked up from germline, CDR1 is SGHRS and CDR2 is YFSETQ. The CDR3 has 17 amino acids. CDR3 sequence reads: CASSPRTGTSGSDEQFF. CDR3 sequence (DNA): TGCGCCAGCAGCCCTAGGACCGGGACTAGCGGGAGCGATGAGCAGTTCTTC. Variable domain in full (rest from reference TRBV5-1 and TRBJ2-1): KAGVTQTPRYLIKTRGQQVTLSCSPISGHRSVSWYQQTPGQGLQFLFEYFSETQRNKGNFPGRFSGRQFSNSRSEMNVSTLELGDSALYLCASSPRTGTSGSDEQFFGPGTRLTVL.

This rearrangement joins TRBV7-2 to TRBJ2-5; no firm D call. Trimming cost V 5 bases and J 2 bases, with 12 bases left between them. This CDR3 contains 14 residues. The germline gives CDR1 SGHTA, CDR2 FQGNSA. The CDR3 loop reads CASSPGTFQETQYF. The CDR3 nucleotides read TGTGCCAGCAGCCCAGGAACATTTCAAGAGACCCAGTACTTC.

The V gene is TRBV19, the J gene TRBJ2-7, with a possible D match to TRBD2 (5 bases). CDR1 is LNHDA and CDR2 is SQIVND in the germline V gene (reference sequence). The CDR3 contains 15 residues. Trimming removed 5 bases at V and 1 base at J, with 15 bases between. CDR3 DNA: TGTGCCAGTAGTGTCGGGATAGCAGGATCCTACGAGCAGTACTTC. This codes for CASSVGIAGSYEQYF.

The V call is TRBV6-5, the J call TRBJ1-1, with D uncertain. V was pared by 11 bases and J by 3 bases, with 16 bases between. CDR3 length: 13 amino acids. The V gene's germline CDR1 is MNHEY and CDR2 SVGAGI. The CDR3 here is CAGSRGRDTEAFF. CDR3 DNA: TGTGCCGGATCGCGGGGTCGGGACACTGAAGCTTTCTTT.

This chain links TRBV5-1 with TRBJ2-5; unclear D gene. This CDR3 has 11 amino acids. V lost 5 bases and J lost 0, with 2 bases in between. Per the germline V gene, CDR1 is SGHRS and CDR2 is YFSETQ. CDR3 nucleotides: TGCGCCAGCAGGAACCAAGAGACCCAGTACTTC. Protein sequence: CASRNQETQYF.

V usage is TRBV30 and J usage is TRBJ1-4; D perhaps matches TRBD1 (5 bases). CDR1 is GTSNPN and CDR2 is SVGIG in the germline V gene (reference sequence). V was shortened by 3 bases and J by 4 bases, with 6 bases between the two germline ends. This CDR3 contains 12 residues. The CDR3 sequence is CAWRGVNEKLFF. The CDR3 bases are TGTGCCTGGAGGGGGGTTAATGAAAAACTGTTTTTT.